This T cell receptor (beta chain) was recorded in a study of cytomegalovirus exposure and HLA in healthy donors (dated 2017 in TCRdb). Background for the entire study: An earlier analysis of some 620 of the donors reported under 300 Gb of sequence data and 117 million unique TCR beta sequences obtained from roughly 170 million T cells. HLA typing included class I and class II loci at four-digit resolution. Four to six DR-DQ haplotypes were handled as single units for association and clustering because linkage in the cohort was strong. High-throughput TCR immunosequencing, statistical association of individual TCRs with disease status, and machine learning were combined to predict cytomegalovirus infection status. An early release covering more than 500 HLA-typed donors comprised 300 to 350 gigabases of sequencing data and 85 million to 100 million unique TCR sequences. The study aimed to test whether cataloging public T cell receptors could reveal signatures of past pathogen exposure. Using immunosequencing, the study profiled T cell repertoires from around 670 subjects and related those repertoires to cytomegalovirus serostatus. A later genetic analysis took genome-wide SNP genotypes for about 55% of the 666 donors and used that subset as a discovery cohort. Among the roughly 380 genotyped donors, approximately 77% belonged to the genetic ancestry cluster associated with self-reported Caucasian donors. To study patterns of TCR occurrence, a later analysis re-analyzed previously published TCR beta repertoires from 600 to 750 donors and added high-resolution HLA genotyping. Typing coverage differed by locus: A, B, C, DRB1 and DQB1 were typed in roughly 620-630 donors, DQA1 in approximately 520, DPA1 in around 580, and DPB1 in roughly 450. Among some 400 genotyped donors of the cohort, an average of approximately 240,000 unique TCR beta nucleotide sequences were sequenced per donor, around 20% of them non-productive. In the later analysis, no new phenotypic data were used to find candidate immune exposures; instead, reliance was placed on TCR beta sequences and their occurrence across donors. An earlier analysis of approximately 500 of the donors applied high-throughput TCR beta sequencing to assess whether each TCR beta V gene segment acted as functional or pseudogenic. Donor age, sex, ethnicity and CMV serostatus were collected together with the repertoire data. Every repertoire in the discovery cohort had been generated on one and the same sequencing platform. Along with the approximately 700-subject first cohort, a separate validation cohort of around 110 different subjects was used.

Overall results and qualifications from the work: In vitro tests confirmed that three of the cytomegalovirus-associated TCR beta chains recognize cytomegalovirus antigens. CMV serostatus was the only immune exposure information available for the cohort. V-gene and J-gene trimming of TCR beta chains was associated with a missense DCLRE1C variant in a later genetic analysis, and the association was replicated in an independent cohort. According to a later analysis, most CMV-associated TCR beta chains appeared to be HLA-restricted, and the HLA associations seemed to be driven largely by CMV exposure. A later analysis found that HLA-associated TCR beta chains were more clonally expanded and had lower generation probabilities than equally common non-associated chains. Because HLA typing was unavailable for some donors at each locus, only the typed subset was used in association tests. Roughly uniform sequencing depth across donors was assumed in presence/absence analyses, although this assumption may not hold. The sequencing pipeline was judged likely to have produced a cluster of highly shared sequence variants as a technical artifact. According to a later analysis, parvovirus B19, influenza, CMV and Epstein-Barr virus appeared linked to several top co-occurrence clusters. In a later analysis, TCR association rates were found to vary across HLA loci, with the most associated TCRs seen for DRB1 alleles and the fewest for HLA-C alleles. Because counts were too low, about 18 rarely observed V segments, including chromosome 9 orphons, were excluded from the earlier analysis of 587 of the donors. Broadly in line with IMGT annotations, most TCR beta V segments showed up in productive rearrangements about 87% or about 30% of the time in an earlier analysis of 450 to 600 of the donors. Because the 87-base-pair reads could not distinguish some IMGT-functional V segments, including TRBV6-2 and TRBV6-3, those segments were excluded. When HLA alleles, especially DR and DQ, strongly co-occurred, attributing TCR associations to individual alleles was difficult. Most TCR sequences were seen in very few donors, while some public TCRs were found in many individuals. The study gave a list of under 200 TCR beta chains associated with cytomegalovirus. The authors suggested that the approach could potentially be generalized to other disease states and immunological phenotypes. Compared with the roughly 600-donor mean, donors in an Asian-associated ancestry cluster had fewer N-insertions in productive TCRs, according to a later genetic analysis. A later analysis associated approximately 17,000 TCR beta sequences with specific HLA alleles at a false discovery rate of 0.05. This cohort had only TCR beta chains sequenced, and the lack of alpha or paired-chain data limited which features could be detected. In both the original and validation cohorts, the classifier was reported to diagnose cytomegalovirus status with high specificity and sensitivity. A further reported finding was that TCR beta sequences accurately predicted the HLA-A and HLA-B alleles for most subjects in the first cohort. Correlated functional status among segregating V segments might reflect linkage disequilibrium, but an unknown experimental factor could not be ruled out.

The cohort consisted of 650 to 850 healthy bone marrow donors. All cohort members were sampled while nominally healthy, although unrecorded immune exposures were likely present. The donor tested CMV seropositive, placing the donor among the 289 seropositive members of the cohort. A peripheral blood sample was provided by each donor, and peripheral blood mononuclear cells were used for TCR beta sequencing. Genomic DNA was extracted from the blood cell samples with the Qiagen DNeasy Blood Extraction Kit. Libraries were prepared through the immunoSEQ multiplex PCR assay. For the multiplex PCR, a mixture combining 60 forward primers for TCR Vbeta segments and 13 reverse primers for TCR Jbeta segments was used. The CDR3 region of rearranged TCR beta genes was amplified from genomic DNA by a multiplex PCR assay. Amplified TCR beta libraries were sequenced as 87-base-pair reads on the Illumina HiSeq System. For the original study's pipeline: Across the roughly 700 repertoires, a later analysis counted 75 million to 90 million unique TCR beta chains, approximately 12 million of which were shared by at least two donors. Raw reads were error-corrected and collapsed into unique sequences by a nearest-neighbor algorithm in which closely related sequences were merged to remove PCR and sequencing errors. V, D and J gene segments were assigned by aligning CDR3 sequences to IMGT reference sequences. For a sequence to be retained, at least a six-nucleotide match to both a V gene segment and a J gene segment was required. A rearrangement counted as productive if the CDR3 had no stop codons and remained in frame with V and J, and every other rearrangement counted as non-productive. Following IMGT convention, CDR3 was defined as the stretch from the second conserved V-encoded cysteine to the conserved J-encoded phenylalanine. Sequences without an unambiguous match to a single V gene segment were excluded from the earlier analysis of 450 to 650 of the donors. An earlier analysis of a few hundred of the donors classified V segments as functional when productive rearrangements were above 56.7% and as segregating when the standard deviation between donors was above 5%. To diagnose cytomegalovirus status from the catalog of TCR beta chain sequences, a statistical classification framework was built. V and J gene assignment, in a later analysis, came from comparing TCR nucleotide sequences with IMGT/GENE-DB human TR gene sequences. A later analysis assigned CDR3 sequences and most-parsimonious VDJ recombination scenarios with the TCRdist pipeline. A later analysis defined each TCR beta chain by its CDR3 amino acid sequence plus V-gene family, and excluded reads lacking a unique V-gene family. A later analysis removed 550 to 650 highly shared, low-generation-probability nucleotide sequences to deal with suspected cross-contamination and a sequencing artifact. For each public chain, a later analysis derived a clonal expansion index from normalized ranks of inferred template counts within each repertoire. A later analysis computed generation probabilities with a VDJ recombination model fitted to out-of-frame rearrangements, and checked the results against IGoR. A later analysis scored TCR-TCR, TCR-HLA and TCR-CMV co-occurrence with hypergeometric tests, applying a repertoire-size bias correction to TCR pairs. In a later analysis, false discovery rates were estimated by permuting HLA or CMV assignments 20 times. In a later analysis, co-occurring TCRs were grouped with DBSCAN, and TCRdist sequence similarity was added when clustering was performed within HLA-allele-positive subsets. Repertoires with fewer than 30,000 or more than 120,000 public chains were left out of co-occurrence clustering, as were five repertoires with anomalous nucleotide sharing. The source is immuneACCESS, and TCRdb retained only in-frame sequences with V and J called. Part of the clones is not carried over; for the studies checked, unresolved V genes explain less than half of this, and the remainder is unexplained. The V and J calls and clone size were taken over from that table, and D and trimming were inferred from the DNA. The table for this sample shows just over 200,000 clones. The ten biggest clones cover about 1% of the sample.

As for this clone: Its cognate antigen has yet to be identified.

In the germline V gene (reference sequence), CDR1 corresponds to LNHDA and CDR2 to SQIVND. There are 14 amino acids in the CDR3, from cysteine to phenylalanine inclusive. Left in the record is the CDR3 DNA by itself, 42 bases read in frame from the first base. Deletion took 3 bases off V and 4 bases off J, with a span of 12 bases between the germline ends. This TCR was recovered from a girl aged 2 to 10 in good health and CMV-seropositive. In this chain, TRBV19 is recombined with TRBJ1-1, with the D gene not confidently named. Sequenced sample: PBMCs. The CDR3 region has the sequence CASSIVRGSTEAFF. The DNA is TGTGCCAGTAGTATTGTCCGGGGAAGCACTGAAGCTTTCTTT.